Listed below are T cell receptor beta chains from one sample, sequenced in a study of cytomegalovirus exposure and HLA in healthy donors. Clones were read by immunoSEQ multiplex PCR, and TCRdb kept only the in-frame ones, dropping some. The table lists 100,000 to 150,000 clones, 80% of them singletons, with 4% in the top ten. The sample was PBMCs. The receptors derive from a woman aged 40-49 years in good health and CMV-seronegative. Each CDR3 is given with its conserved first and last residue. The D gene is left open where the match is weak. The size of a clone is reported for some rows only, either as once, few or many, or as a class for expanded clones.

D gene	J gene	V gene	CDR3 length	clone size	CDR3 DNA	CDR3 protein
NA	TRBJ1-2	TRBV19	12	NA	TGTGCCAGTAGGCGAGCGGGAGGTGGCTACACCTTC	CASRRAGGGYTF
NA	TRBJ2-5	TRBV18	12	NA	TGTGCCAGCTCACCCGTCGGGGAGACCCAGTACTTC	CASSPVGETQYF
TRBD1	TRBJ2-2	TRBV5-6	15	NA	TGTGCCAGCAGCCCCGGGACAGGGGTAACCGGGGAGCTGTTTTTT	CASSPGTGVTGELFF
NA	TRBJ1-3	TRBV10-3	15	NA	TGTGCCATCAGTGAGCCCCCAGGCGCTGGAAACACCATATATTTT	CAISEPPGAGNTIYF
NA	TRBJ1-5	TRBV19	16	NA	TGTGCCTCTGACCTTGGGGGGGGTTTAAGCAATCAGCCCCAGCATTTT	CASDLGGGLSNQPQHF
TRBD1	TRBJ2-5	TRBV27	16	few	TGTGCCAGCAGTTCCTACCACGGGACAGTCCAAGAGACCCAGTACTTC	CASSSYHGTVQETQYF
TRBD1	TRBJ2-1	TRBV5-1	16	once	TGCGCCAGCAGCTCCCCACTCGGGACAGGGCACAATGAGCAGTTCTTC	CASSSPLGTGHNEQFF
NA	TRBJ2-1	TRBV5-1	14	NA	TGCGCCAGCAGCTTGGGGGGGCCCTACAATGAGCAGTTCTTC	CASSLGGPYNEQFF
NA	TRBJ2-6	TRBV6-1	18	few	TGTGCCAGCAGTGAAGGGACAGAGCTGTTCAGTGGGGCCAACGTCCTGACTTTC	CASSEGTELFSGANVLTF
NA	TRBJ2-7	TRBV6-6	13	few	TGTGCCAGCAGCTCACAGGGATCATACGAGCAGTACTTC	CASSSQGSYEQYF
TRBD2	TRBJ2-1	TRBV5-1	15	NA	TGCGCCAGCTCAGGGACTAGCGGGAGGGAGGGTGAGCAGTTCTTC	CASSGTSGREGEQFF
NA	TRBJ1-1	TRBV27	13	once	TGTGCCAGCAGTTTGGGGCACCCAACTGAAGCTTTCTTT	CASSLGHPTEAFF
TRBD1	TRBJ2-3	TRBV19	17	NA	TGTGCCAGTAGTAACGGACAGGGGTTTCAGGGCACAGATACGCAGTATTTT	CASSNGQGFQGTDTQYF
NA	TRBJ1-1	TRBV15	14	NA	TGTGCCACCAGCAGAGGAAGGAGGAACACTGAAGCTTTCTTT	CATSRGRRNTEAFF
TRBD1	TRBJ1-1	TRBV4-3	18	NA	TGCGCCAGCAGCCCAAGGGGGGGACAGGGAGGGGAGGACACTGAAGCTTTCTTT	CASSPRGGQGGEDTEAFF
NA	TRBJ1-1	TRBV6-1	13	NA	TGTGCCAGCAGTCTTACAGCGAACACTGAAGCTTTCTTT	CASSLTANTEAFF
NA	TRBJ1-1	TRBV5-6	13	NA	TGTGCCAGCAGCTTGGTGGGCAGGACTGAAGCTTTCTTT	CASSLVGRTEAFF
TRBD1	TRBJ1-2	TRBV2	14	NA	TGTGCCAGCAGTGAAGGACAGGGGATTGGAGGCTACACCTTC	CASSEGQGIGGYTF
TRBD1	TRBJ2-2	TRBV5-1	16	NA	TGCGCCAGCAGCTTGGAGGGACAGGTCAGCACCGGGGAGCTGTTTTTT	CASSLEGQVSTGELFF
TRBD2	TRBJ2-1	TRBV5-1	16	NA	TGCGCCAGCAGCACCACTAGCGGGGGGGCCTACAATGAGCAGTTCTTC	CASSTTSGGAYNEQFF
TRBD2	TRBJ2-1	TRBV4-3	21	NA	TGCGCCAGCAGCCAAGATTACAGGCCGGGACTAGCGGGAGGGCCTTTGTATGAGCAGTTCTTC	CASSQDYRPGLAGGPLYEQFF
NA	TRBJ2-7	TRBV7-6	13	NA	TGTGCCAGCAGCTTCGGCGGAACCTGGGAGCAGTACTTC	CASSFGGTWEQYF
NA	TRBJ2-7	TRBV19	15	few	TGTGCCAGTAGTCCGCCTCACCGCGGATCCGACGAGCAGTACTTC	CASSPPHRGSDEQYF
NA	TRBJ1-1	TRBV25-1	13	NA	TGTGCCAGCACCCCGGCTCAGGGGACTGAAGCTTTCTTT	CASTPAQGTEAFF
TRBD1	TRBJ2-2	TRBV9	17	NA	TGTGCCAGCAGCGTAGAAAAAGGGGCAGGGGGCCCCGGGGAGCTGTTTTTT	CASSVEKGAGGPGELFF
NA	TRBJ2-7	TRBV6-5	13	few	TGTGCCAGCAGCCCTACAGGGATCCACGAGCAGTACTTC	CASSPTGIHEQYF
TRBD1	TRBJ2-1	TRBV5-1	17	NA	TGCGCCAGCAGCTTGCTTCCCGGGACAGGGTATTACAATGAGCAGTTCTTC	CASSLLPGTGYYNEQFF
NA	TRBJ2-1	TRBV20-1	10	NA	TGCAGTGCTAGGGCTAGTGAGCAGTTCTTC	CSARASEQFF
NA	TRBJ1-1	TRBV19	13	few	TGTGCCAGTAGTACATCCCGACAGAGTGAAGCTTTCTTT	CASSTSRQSEAFF